This TCR beta chain was captured by sequencing in a study of neurological immune-mediated disorders. Findings and limits, study-wide: HTLV-1-associated myelopathy had the most TCR clonal expansion, whereas multiple sclerosis had the least (lower than in healthy controls).

TCRdb analysed the 5' RACE reads with MiXCR anew, one entry per CDR3 protein. The repertoire holds tens of thousands of distinct CDR3 sequences, around 2.6% seen once, with around 1.1% in the top ten. 2 million PBMCs stored at -80 C were the source of the unsorted libraries. Germline V CDR1 and CDR2: DFQATT, SNEGSKA (reference sequence). The ends were cut back, 3 bases at V and 5 bases at J, with 20 bases in the middle. The CDR3 sequence is 16 residues long. This clonotype was recorded many times. Its antigen is currently unknown. The chain recombines TRBV20-1 with TRBJ1-5; TRBD1 might be the D (5 bases). Specimen: PBMCs. This sequence originates from a woman aged 30 to 39 with multiple sclerosis. The CDR3 coding sequence is TGCAGTGCTAGCTGGGTGGTGGGGCAGGGAGATCAGCCCCAGCATTTT. It encodes CSASWVVGQGDQPQHF.